A selection of T cell receptor beta chains follows, all from one sample in a study of CD8+ T cells in alopecia areata. The data were produced by immunoSEQ multiplex PCR, yet TCRdb's version contains in-frame clones alone and is incomplete. The table records 250,000 to 300,000 clones, 55% to 70% of them present only once. This material consisted of CD4+ T cells sorted from blood, taken at week 24, from a patient treated with tofacitinib. These receptors were collected from a human donor with alopecia areata. CDR3s include the opening cysteine and the closing phenylalanine or tryptophan. D genes are given only for firm matches. Only part of the rows carry a size: once, few, many, or a class if the clone is expanded.

J gene,V gene,clone size,D gene,CDR3 DNA,CDR3 protein
TRBJ1-2,TRBV29-1,.,TRBD1,TGCAGCGTTGAGGGACAGGGGGCGGGTGGCTACACCTTC,CSVEGQGAGGYTF
TRBJ1-5,TRBV6-5,.,.,TGTGCCAGCAGAAAGAACGGGAGCAATCAGCCCCAGCATTTT,CASRKNGSNQPQHF
TRBJ1-2,TRBV5-6,.,TRBD1,TGTGCCAGCAGGGAGGGGACAGGGGCCTATGGCTACACCTTC,CASREGTGAYGYTF
TRBJ1-1,TRBV18,.,TRBD1,TGTGCCAGCTCACTTGTCGACAGGGGGGGAACTGAAGCTTTCTTT,CASSLVDRGGTEAFF
TRBJ2-7,TRBV7-9,.,.,TGTGCCAGCAGCTTAGTTCCCAGCTACGAGCAGTACTTC,CASSLVPSYEQYF
TRBJ1-1,TRBV18,few,.,TGTGCCAGCTCACCACTCGCCAGGAACACTGAAGCTTTCTTT,CASSPLARNTEAFF
TRBJ2-5,TRBV5-1,.,.,TGCGCCAGCAGGACGCAGGGCCTTGAGACCCAGTACTTC,CASRTQGLETQYF
TRBJ1-1,TRBV6-5,.,TRBD1,TGTGCCAGCAGTCAGGGACAGGGGATAACTGGAGCTTTCTTT,CASSQGQGITGAFF
TRBJ1-6,TRBV28,.,.,TGTGCCAGCAAGGGTCGATTCTCCTATAATTCACCCCTCCACTTT,CASKGRFSYNSPLHF
TRBJ2-5,TRBV5-1,.,.,TGCGCCAGCAGCCCCTCGGAGGGGCGAGCGGGGACCCAGTACTTC,CASSPSEGRAGTQYF
TRBJ2-1,TRBV7-2,.,.,TGTGCCAGCAGCTTAGCGGCGGGTAAGGGTTACAATGAGCAGTTCTTC,CASSLAAGKGYNEQFF
TRBJ1-1,TRBV7-2,.,.,TGTGCCAGCAGCACTTCCTTGAACACTGAAGCTTTCTTT,CASSTSLNTEAFF
TRBJ2-2,TRBV30,.,.,TGTGCCTGGAGTAACCAGGGAAACACCGGGGAGCTGTTTTTT,CAWSNQGNTGELFF
TRBJ2-5,TRBV5-1,few,.,TGCGCCAGCAGCTTGGGATGGGAGACCCAGTACTTC,CASSLGWETQYF
TRBJ1-2,TRBV5-1,.,.,TGCGCCAGCAGCTTGGGGCGAGAGGGGTATGGCTACACCTTC,CASSLGREGYGYTF
TRBJ2-5,TRBV30,.,.,TGTGCCTGGAGTGTAAAGGGTGGGGAGACCCAGTACTTC,CAWSVKGGETQYF
TRBJ2-2,TRBV30,few,.,TGTGCCTGGAGTCCCCGTTTCGGCCTCGGTAGCACCGGGGAGCTGTTTTTT,CAWSPRFGLGSTGELFF
TRBJ2-7,TRBV7-9,.,TRBD2,TGTGCCAGCAGCCTTAGCGGGGGGGACTCCTACGAGCAGTACTTC,CASSLSGGDSYEQYF
TRBJ2-7,TRBV6-6,few,TRBD1,TGTGCCAGCAGTTTTCGGACAGGGCAGTGGTACGAGCAGTACTTC,CASSFRTGQWYEQYF
TRBJ1-2,TRBV25-1,once,.,TGTGCCAGCAGTGCCTTCGGGACGGGTTCCTATGGCTACACCTTC,CASSAFGTGSYGYTF
TRBJ1-1,TRBV4-3,.,TRBD1,TGCGCCAGCAGAGTCCAGGGGGCGAACACTGAAGCTTTCTTT,CASRVQGANTEAFF
TRBJ1-1,TRBV5-1,few,.,TGCGCCAGCAGCGAGATAATGAACACTGAAGCTTTCTTT,CASSEIMNTEAFF
TRBJ2-4,TRBV29-1,.,.,TGCAGCGTTGAAGGAGGGAGTGGGGGTAGAAACATTCAGTACTTC,CSVEGGSGGRNIQYF
TRBJ1-5,TRBV7-9,.,.,TGTGCCAGCAGCTTAGATGTTGGGGGCAGCAATCAGCCCCAGCATTTT,CASSLDVGGSNQPQHF
TRBJ2-5,TRBV18,few,.,TGTGCCAGCTCACCACCGAGACGTGTCGGCCAAGAGACCCAGTACTTC,CASSPPRRVGQETQYF
TRBJ2-2,TRBV30,few,.,TGTGCCTGGAGCCAGTGGGGTACAACCGGGGAGCTGTTTTTT,CAWSQWGTTGELFF
TRBJ2-1,TRBV29-1,few,TRBD1,TGCAGCGTTGAACCCTATTCGACAGGGGGCCCTTACAATGAGCAGTTCTTC,CSVEPYSTGGPYNEQFF